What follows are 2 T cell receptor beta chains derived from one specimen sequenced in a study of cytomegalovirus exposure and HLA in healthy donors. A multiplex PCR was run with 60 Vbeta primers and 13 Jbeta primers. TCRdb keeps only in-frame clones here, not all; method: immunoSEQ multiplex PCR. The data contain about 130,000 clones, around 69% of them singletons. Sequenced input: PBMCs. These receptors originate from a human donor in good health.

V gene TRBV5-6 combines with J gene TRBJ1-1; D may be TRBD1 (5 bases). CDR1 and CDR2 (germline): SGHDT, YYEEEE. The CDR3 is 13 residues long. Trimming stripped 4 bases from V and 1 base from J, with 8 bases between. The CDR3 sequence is CASSLGGNTEAFF. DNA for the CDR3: TGTGCCAGCAGCCTCGGGGGGAACACTGAAGCTTTCTTT.

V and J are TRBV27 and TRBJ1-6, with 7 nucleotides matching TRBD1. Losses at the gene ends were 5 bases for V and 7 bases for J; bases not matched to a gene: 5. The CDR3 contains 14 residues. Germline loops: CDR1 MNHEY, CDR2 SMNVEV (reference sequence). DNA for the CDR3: TGTGCCAGCAGTCTAGGGACAGAGAATTCACCCCTCCACTTT. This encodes CASSLGTENSPLHF.